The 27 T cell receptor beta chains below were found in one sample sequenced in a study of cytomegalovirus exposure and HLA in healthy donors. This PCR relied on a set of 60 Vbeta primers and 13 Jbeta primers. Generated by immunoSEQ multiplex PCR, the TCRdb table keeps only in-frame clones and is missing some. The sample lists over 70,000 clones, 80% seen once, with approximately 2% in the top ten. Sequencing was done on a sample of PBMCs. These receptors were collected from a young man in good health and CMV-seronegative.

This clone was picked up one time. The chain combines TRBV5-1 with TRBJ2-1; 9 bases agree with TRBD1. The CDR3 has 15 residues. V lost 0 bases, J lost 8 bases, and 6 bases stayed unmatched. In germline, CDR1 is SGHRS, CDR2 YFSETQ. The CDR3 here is CASSLVGQGSDEQFF. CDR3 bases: TGCGCCAGCAGCTTGGTAGGACAGGGGTCCGATGAGCAGTTCTTC. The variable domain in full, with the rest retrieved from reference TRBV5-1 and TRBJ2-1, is KAGVTQTPRYLIKTRGQQVTLSCSPISGHRSVSWYQQTPGQGLQFLFEYFSETQRNKGNFPGRFSGRQFSNSRSEMNVSTLELGDSALYLCASSLVGQGSDEQFFGPGTRLTVL.

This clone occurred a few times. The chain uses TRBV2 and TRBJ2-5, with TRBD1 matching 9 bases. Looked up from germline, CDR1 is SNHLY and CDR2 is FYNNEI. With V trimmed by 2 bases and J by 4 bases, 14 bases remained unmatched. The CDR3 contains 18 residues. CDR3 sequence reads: CASSESGAGTGSSETQYF. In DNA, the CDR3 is TGTGCCAGCAGTGAAAGTGGGGCGGGGACAGGGTCGTCAGAGACCCAGTACTTC.

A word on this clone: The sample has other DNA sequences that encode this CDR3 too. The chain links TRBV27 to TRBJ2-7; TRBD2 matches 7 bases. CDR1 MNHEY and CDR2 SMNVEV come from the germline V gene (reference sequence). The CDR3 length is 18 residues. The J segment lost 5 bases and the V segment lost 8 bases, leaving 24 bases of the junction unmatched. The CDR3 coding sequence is TGTGCCAGCGGATTTATTGGGACCAGCGGGACTGCTGCGAACGAGCAGTACTTC. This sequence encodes CASGFIGTSGTAANEQYF.

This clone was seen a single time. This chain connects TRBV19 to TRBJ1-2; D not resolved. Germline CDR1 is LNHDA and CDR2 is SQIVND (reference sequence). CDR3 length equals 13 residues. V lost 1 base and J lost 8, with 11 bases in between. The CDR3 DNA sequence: TGTGCCAGTAGTATAGTGGCCTCCGGGGGCTACACCTTC. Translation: CASSIVASGGYTF.

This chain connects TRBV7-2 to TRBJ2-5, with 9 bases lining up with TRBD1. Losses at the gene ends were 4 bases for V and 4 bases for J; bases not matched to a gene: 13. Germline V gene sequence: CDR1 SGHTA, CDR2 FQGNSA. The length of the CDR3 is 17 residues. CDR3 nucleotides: TGTGCCAGCAGCTCAAAGGGCGGGACAGGGTATCCAGAGACCCAGTACTTC. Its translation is CASSSKGGTGYPETQYF. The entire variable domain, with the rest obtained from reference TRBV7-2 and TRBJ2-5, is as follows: GAGVSQSPSNKVTEKGKDVELRCDPISGHTALYWYRQSLGQGLEFLIYFQGNSAPDKSGLPSDRFSAERTGGSVSTLTIQRTQQEDSAVYLCASSSKGGTGYPETQYFGPGTRLLVL.

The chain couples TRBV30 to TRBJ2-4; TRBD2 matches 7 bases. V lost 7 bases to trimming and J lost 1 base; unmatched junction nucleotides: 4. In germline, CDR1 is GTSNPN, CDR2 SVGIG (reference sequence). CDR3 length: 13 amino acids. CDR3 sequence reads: CALGGTAKNIQYF. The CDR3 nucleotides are TGTGCCTTGGGGGGGACCGCCAAAAACATTCAGTACTTC.

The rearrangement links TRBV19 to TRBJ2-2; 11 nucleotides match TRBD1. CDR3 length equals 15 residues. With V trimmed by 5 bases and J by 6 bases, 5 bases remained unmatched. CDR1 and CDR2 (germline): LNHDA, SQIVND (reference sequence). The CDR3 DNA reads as TGTGCCAGTAGTGCCCCGGGACAGGGGGCCGGGGAGCTGTTTTTT. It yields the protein CASSAPGQGAGELFF. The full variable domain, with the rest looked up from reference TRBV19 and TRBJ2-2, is DGGITQSPKYLFRKEGQNVTLSCEQNLNHDAMYWYRQDPGQGLRLIYYSQIVNDFQKGDIAEGYSVSREKKESFPLTVTSAQKNPTAFYLCASSAPGQGAGELFFGEGSRLTVL.

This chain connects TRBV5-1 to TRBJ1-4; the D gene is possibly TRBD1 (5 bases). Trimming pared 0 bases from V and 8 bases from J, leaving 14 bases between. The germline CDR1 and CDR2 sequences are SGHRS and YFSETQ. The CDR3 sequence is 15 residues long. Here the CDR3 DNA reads TGCGCCAGCAGCTTGGGTCTACAGGACATAGAAAAACTGTTTTTT. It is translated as CASSLGLQDIEKLFF.

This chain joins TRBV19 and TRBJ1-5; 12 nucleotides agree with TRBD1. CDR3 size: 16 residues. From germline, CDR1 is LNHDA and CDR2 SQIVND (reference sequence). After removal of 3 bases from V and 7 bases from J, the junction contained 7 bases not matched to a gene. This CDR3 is CASSMGQGAARQPQHF. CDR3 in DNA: TGTGCCAGTAGTATGGGACAGGGGGCGGCAAGACAGCCCCAGCATTTT.

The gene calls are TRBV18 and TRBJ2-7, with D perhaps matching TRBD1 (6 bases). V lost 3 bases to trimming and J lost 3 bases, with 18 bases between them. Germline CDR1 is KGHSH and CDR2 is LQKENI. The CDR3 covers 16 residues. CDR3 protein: CASSPRSDRPIYEQYF. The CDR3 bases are TGTGCCAGCTCACCCAGAAGCGACAGGCCTATCTACGAGCAGTACTTC. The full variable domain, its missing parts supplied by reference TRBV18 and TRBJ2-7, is NAGVMQNPRHLVRRRGQEARLRCSPMKGHSHVYWYRQLPEEGLKFMVYLQKENIIDESGMPKERFSAEFPKEGPSILRIQQVVRGDSAAYFCASSPRSDRPIYEQYFGPGTRLTVT.

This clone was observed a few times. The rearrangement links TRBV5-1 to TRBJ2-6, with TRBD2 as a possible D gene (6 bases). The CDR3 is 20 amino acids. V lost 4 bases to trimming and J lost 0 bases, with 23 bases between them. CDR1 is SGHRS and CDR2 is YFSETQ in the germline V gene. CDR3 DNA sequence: TGCGCCAGCAGCGGGAGAGGAGGGAGCGGACCTTCCTCTGGGGCCAACGTCCTGACTTTC. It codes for CASSGRGGSGPSSGANVLTF.

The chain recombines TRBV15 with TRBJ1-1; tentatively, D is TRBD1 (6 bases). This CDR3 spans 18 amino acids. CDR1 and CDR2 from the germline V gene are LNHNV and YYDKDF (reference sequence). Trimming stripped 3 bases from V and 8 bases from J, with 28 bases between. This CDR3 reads CATSRGVGTLYSFPEAFF. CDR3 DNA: TGTGCCACCAGCAGGGGGGTCGGGACACTCTATTCGTTCCCCGAAGCTTTCTTT. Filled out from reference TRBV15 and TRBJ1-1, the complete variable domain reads DAMVIQNPRYQVTQFGKPVTLSCSQTLNHNVMYWYQQKSSQAPKLLFHYYDKDFNNEADTPDNFQSRRPNTSFCFLDIRSPGLGDTAMYLCATSRGVGTLYSFPEAFFGQGTRLTVV.

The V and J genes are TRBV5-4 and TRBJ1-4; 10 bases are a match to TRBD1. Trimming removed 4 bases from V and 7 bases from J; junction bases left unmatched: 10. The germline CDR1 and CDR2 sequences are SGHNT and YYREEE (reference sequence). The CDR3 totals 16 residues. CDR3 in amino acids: CASSPFGQGVVEKLFF. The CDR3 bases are TGTGCCAGCAGCCCATTCGGACAGGGGGTTGTTGAAAAACTGTTTTTT.

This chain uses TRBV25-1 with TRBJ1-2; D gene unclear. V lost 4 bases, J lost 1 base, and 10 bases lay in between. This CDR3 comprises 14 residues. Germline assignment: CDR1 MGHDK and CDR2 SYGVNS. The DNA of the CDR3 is TGTGCCAGCAGTGCTGAACATGGTAACTATGGCTACACCTTC. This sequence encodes CASSAEHGNYGYTF.

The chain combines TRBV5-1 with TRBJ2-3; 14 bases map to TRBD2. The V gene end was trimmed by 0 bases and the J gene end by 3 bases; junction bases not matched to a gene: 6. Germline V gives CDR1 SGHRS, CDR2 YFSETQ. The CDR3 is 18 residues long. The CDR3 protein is CASSLATSGGAGTDTQYF. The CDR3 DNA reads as TGCGCCAGCAGCTTGGCGACTAGCGGGGGGGCCGGGACAGATACGCAGTATTTT.

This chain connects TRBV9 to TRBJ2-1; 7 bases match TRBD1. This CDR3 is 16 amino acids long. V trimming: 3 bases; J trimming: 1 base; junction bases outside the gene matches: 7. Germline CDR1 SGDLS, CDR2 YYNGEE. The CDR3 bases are TGTGCCAGCAGCGGAATTTTACAGGGGTCCTACAATGAGCAGTTCTTC. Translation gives CASSGILQGSYNEQFF.

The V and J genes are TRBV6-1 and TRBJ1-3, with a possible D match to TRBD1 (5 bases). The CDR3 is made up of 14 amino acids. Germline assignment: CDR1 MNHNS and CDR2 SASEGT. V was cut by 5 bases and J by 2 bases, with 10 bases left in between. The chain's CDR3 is CASSKSGTGNTIYF. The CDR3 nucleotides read TGTGCCAGCAGTAAGTCAGGGACTGGAAACACCATATATTTT.

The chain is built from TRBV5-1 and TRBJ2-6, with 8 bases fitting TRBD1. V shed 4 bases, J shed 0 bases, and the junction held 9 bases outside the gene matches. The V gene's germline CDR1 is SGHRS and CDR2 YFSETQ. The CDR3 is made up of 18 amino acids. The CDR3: CASSRGPTGGSGANVLTF. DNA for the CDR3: TGCGCCAGCAGCCGGGGGCCTACAGGGGGCTCTGGGGCCAACGTCCTGACTTTC.

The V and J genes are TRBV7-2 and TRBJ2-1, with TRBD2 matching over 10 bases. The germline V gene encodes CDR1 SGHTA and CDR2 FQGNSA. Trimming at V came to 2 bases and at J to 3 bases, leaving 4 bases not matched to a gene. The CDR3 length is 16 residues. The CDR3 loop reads CASSLSSGGGYNEQFF. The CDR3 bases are TGTGCCAGCAGCTTATCGAGCGGGGGGGGCTACAATGAGCAGTTCTTC.

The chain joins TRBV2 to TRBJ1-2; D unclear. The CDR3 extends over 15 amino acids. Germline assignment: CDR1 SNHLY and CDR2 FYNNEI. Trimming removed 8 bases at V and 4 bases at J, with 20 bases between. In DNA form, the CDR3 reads TGTGCCAGCCTCGACGGACTCAAAGGCTTCTATGGCTACACCTTC. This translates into CASLDGLKGFYGYTF.

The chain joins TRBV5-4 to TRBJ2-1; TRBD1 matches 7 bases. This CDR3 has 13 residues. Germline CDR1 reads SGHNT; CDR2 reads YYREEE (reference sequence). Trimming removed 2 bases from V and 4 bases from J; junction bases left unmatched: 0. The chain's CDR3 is CASSLQGYNEQFF. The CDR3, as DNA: TGTGCCAGCAGCTTACAGGGGTACAATGAGCAGTTCTTC.

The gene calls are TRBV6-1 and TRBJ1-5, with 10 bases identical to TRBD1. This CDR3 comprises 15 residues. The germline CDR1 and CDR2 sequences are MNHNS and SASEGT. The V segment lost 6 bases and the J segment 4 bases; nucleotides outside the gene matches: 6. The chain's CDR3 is CASSTRDRGNQPQHF. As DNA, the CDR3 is TGTGCCAGCAGCACCCGGGACAGGGGAAATCAGCCCCAGCATTTT.

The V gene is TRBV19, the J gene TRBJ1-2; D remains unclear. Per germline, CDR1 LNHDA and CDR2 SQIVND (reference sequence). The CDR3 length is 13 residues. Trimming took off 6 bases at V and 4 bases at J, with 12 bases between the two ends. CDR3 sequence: CASRPPAVYGYTF. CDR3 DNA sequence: TGTGCCAGTAGGCCCCCGGCGGTCTATGGCTACACCTTC. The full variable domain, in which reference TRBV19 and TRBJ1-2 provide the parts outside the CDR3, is DGGITQSPKYLFRKEGQNVTLSCEQNLNHDAMYWYRQDPGQGLRLIYYSQIVNDFQKGDIAEGYSVSREKKESFPLTVTSAQKNPTAFYLCASRPPAVYGYTFGSGTRLTVV.

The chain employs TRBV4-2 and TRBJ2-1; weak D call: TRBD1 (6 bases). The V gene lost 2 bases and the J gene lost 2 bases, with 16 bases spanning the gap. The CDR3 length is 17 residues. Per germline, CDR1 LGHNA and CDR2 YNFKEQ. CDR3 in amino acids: CASSQLTGTLTYNEQFF. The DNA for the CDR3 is TGTGCCAGCAGCCAACTCACCGGGACACTGACCTACAATGAGCAGTTCTTC.

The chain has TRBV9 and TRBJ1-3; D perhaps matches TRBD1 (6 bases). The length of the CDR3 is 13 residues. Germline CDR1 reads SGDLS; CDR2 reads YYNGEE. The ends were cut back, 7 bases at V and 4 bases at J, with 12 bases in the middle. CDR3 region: CASEGGSGNTIYF. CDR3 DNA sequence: TGTGCCAGCGAGGGGGGGAGCGGAAACACCATATATTTT.

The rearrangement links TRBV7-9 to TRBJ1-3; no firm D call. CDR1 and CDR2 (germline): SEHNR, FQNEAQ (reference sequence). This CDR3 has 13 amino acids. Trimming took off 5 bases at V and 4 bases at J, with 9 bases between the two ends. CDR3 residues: CASSQEAGNTIYF. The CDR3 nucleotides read TGTGCCAGCAGCCAGGAAGCAGGAAACACCATATATTTT.

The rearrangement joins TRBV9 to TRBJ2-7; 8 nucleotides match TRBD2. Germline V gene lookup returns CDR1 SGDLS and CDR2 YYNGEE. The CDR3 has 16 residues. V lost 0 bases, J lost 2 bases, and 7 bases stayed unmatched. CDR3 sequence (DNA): TGTGCCAGCAGCGTAGGCCCAACTAGCGGACCCTACGAGCAGTACTTC. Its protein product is CASSVGPTSGPYEQYF.